A single sample is the source of the 16 T cell receptor beta chains below, sequenced in a study of B cell selection in AIRE deficiency. CD4+CD127+ cells were sorted as the conventional CD4 T cells. TCRdb's table, derived via immunoSEQ multiplex PCR, lists solely in-frame clones and lacks some. This table holds 20,000 to 25,000 clones, 97% found once. The specimen was conventional CD4+ T cells sorted from PBMCs. The receptors were sampled from a human donor with AIRE deficiency.

This chain uses TRBV14 with TRBJ2-3; D unclear. V was cut by 1 base and J by 5 bases, with 31 bases left in between. Per germline, CDR1 SGHDN and CDR2 FVKESK. The CDR3 sequence is 21 residues long. CDR3 loop: CASSQGSPHYAGSLFRDTQYF. The CDR3 DNA follows: TGTGCCAGCAGCCAAGGATCACCCCACTACGCCGGGTCCCTCTTCCGAGATACGCAGTATTTT.

J is TRBJ1-4 and V is TRBV5-6; 10 nucleotides line up with TRBD1. The V segment lost 2 bases and the J segment 7 bases; nucleotides outside the gene matches: 5. This CDR3 spans 15 amino acids. CDR1 and CDR2 (germline): SGHDT, YYEEEE. In DNA form, the CDR3 reads TGTGCCAGCAGCTTCCCGGGACAGGGGATTGAAAAACTGTTTTTT. It codes for CASSFPGQGIEKLFF. The full variable domain, with the rest looked up from reference TRBV5-6 and TRBJ1-4, is DAGVTQSPTHLIKTRGQQVTLRCSPKSGHDTVSWYQQALGQGPQFIFQYYEEEERQRGNFPDRFSGHQFPNYSSELNVNALLLGDSALYLCASSFPGQGIEKLFFGSGTQLSVL.

The V call is TRBV13, the J call TRBJ2-2, with D tentatively TRBD2 (6 bases). Germline-derived CDR1 and CDR2 are PRHDT and FYEKMQ (reference sequence). Trimming removed 5 bases at V and 7 bases at J, with 14 bases between. CDR3 length: 14 residues. The CDR3 spells CASSQSWEDGELFF. The DNA for the CDR3 is TGTGCCAGCAGCCAAAGCTGGGAGGACGGGGAGCTGTTTTTT. The full variable domain, completed using reference TRBV13 and TRBJ2-2, is AAGVIQSPRHLIKEKRETATLKCYPIPRHDTVYWYQQGPGQDPQFLISFYEKMQSDKGSIPDRFSAQQFSDYHSELNMSSLELGDSALYFCASSQSWEDGELFFGEGSRLTVL.

The chain is built from TRBV11-2 and TRBJ1-2; the match to TRBD1 covers 12 bases. V lost 6 bases, J lost 7 bases, and 9 bases stayed unmatched. Germline loops: CDR1 SGHAT, CDR2 FQNNGV. There are 15 residues in the CDR3. The CDR3 spells CASRNTGTGGAGYTF. Written as DNA, the CDR3 is TGTGCCAGCAGGAATACCGGGACAGGGGGCGCTGGCTACACCTTC.

This rearrangement joins TRBV19 to TRBJ2-5; no definite D call. Germline loops: CDR1 LNHDA, CDR2 SQIVND (reference sequence). The V end was cut by 5 bases, the J end by 2 bases, with 6 bases between. This CDR3 has 12 amino acids. The CDR3 loop reads CASSGLQETQYF. CDR3 DNA: TGTGCCAGTAGTGGGCTACAAGAGACCCAGTACTTC.

The genes are TRBV6-5 and TRBJ1-6; tentative D call: TRBD1 (5 bases). This CDR3 has 13 amino acids. From germline, CDR1 is MNHEY and CDR2 SVGAGI. Trimming removed 6 bases at V and 8 bases at J, with 11 bases between. In DNA form, the CDR3 reads TGTGCCAGCAGGGCAGGGCAGGATTCACCCCTCCACTTT. It encodes CASRAGQDSPLHF.

The chain recombines TRBV5-1 with TRBJ2-1; TRBD2 matches at 14 bases. Germline CDR1 SGHRS, CDR2 YFSETQ. The V and J ends lost 4 bases and 3 bases, in that order; junction bases with no gene match: 6. This CDR3 spans 17 amino acids. In nucleotides, the CDR3 is TGCGCCAGCAGCACCGGGACTAGCGGGAGCTTCTACAATGAGCAGTTCTTC. Protein: CASSTGTSGSFYNEQFF.

This rearrangement joins TRBV9 to TRBJ2-7; 11 bases match TRBD2. The V gene end was trimmed by 3 bases and the J gene end by 3 bases; junction bases not matched to a gene: 5. The CDR3 is made up of 15 amino acids. The germline gives CDR1 SGDLS, CDR2 YYNGEE. CDR3 DNA sequence: TGTGCCAGCAGCGCCCTAGCGGGAGGCATCTACGAGCAGTACTTC. Protein: CASSALAGGIYEQYF.

The chain couples TRBV18 to TRBJ2-5, with 8 bases fitting TRBD2. The V gene end was trimmed by 7 bases and the J gene end by 0 bases; junction bases not matched to a gene: 10. Germline V gene lookup returns CDR1 KGHSH and CDR2 LQKENI. This CDR3 is 16 amino acids long. As DNA, the CDR3 is TGTGCCAGCTTCCTCAGCCTAGCGGGCTACCAAGAGACCCAGTACTTC. Protein product: CASFLSLAGYQETQYF.

This chain joins TRBV6-5 and TRBJ1-3, with no clear D. Trimming cost V 4 bases and J 0 bases, with 10 bases left between them. Per germline, CDR1 MNHEY and CDR2 SVGAGI. The CDR3 length is 15 residues. DNA of the CDR3: TGTGCCAGCAGTTTTAGACGGGACTCTGGAAACACCATATATTTT. Its protein is CASSFRRDSGNTIYF.

The chain couples TRBV4-2 to TRBJ1-1, with D tentatively TRBD1 (5 bases). The CDR3 is 15 residues long. V lost 3 bases to trimming and J lost 2 bases, with 13 bases between them. CDR1 is LGHNA, CDR2 YNFKEQ, per germline. CDR3 protein: CASSQGHTGNTEAFF. For the CDR3, the DNA is TGTGCCAGCAGCCAGGGGCACACGGGAAACACTGAAGCTTTCTTT.

Here the CDR3 DNA reads TGTGCCAGCAGTGACAACAGGGGTCTCTACAATGAGCAGTTCTTC. Translation gives CASSDNRGLYNEQFF. The chain joins TRBV25-1 to TRBJ2-1; the match to TRBD1 covers 7 bases. CDR1 and CDR2 from the germline V gene are MGHDK and SYGVNS. With V trimmed by 3 bases and J by 3 bases, 5 bases remained unmatched. The CDR3 consists of 15 residues.

This chain links TRBV29-1 with TRBJ1-1; D gene uncertain. Germline assignment: CDR1 SQVTM and CDR2 ANQGSEA. V was clipped by 6 bases and J by 1 base, with 12 bases between them. CDR3 length: 13 residues. The CDR3 nucleotides are TGCAGCGTCTTAAGCGGCCGGAACACTGAAGCTTTCTTT. It encodes CSVLSGRNTEAFF. The variable domain in full, with the rest retrieved from reference TRBV29-1 and TRBJ1-1, is SAVISQKPSRDICQRGTSLTIQCQVDSQVTMMFWYRQQPGQSLTLIATANQGSEATYESGFVIDKFPISRPNLTFSTLTVSNMSPEDSSIYLCSVLSGRNTEAFFGQGTRLTVV.

The chain joins TRBV11-2 to TRBJ2-7; a weak D match, TRBD2 (5 bases). CDR1 is SGHAT, CDR2 FQNNGV, per germline. With 6 bases removed from V and 0 bases from J, the gap between germline ends came to 15 bases. CDR3 length equals 15 residues. The CDR3 spells CASRLEGGFSYEQYF. The CDR3 region has the DNA TGTGCCAGCAGGCTAGAGGGCGGGTTCTCCTACGAGCAGTACTTC.

The V and J genes are TRBV5-4 and TRBJ2-1, with 7 bases aligning to TRBD2. CDR3 length equals 13 residues. Trimming removed 10 bases from V and 4 bases from J; junction bases left unmatched: 8. Germline lookup yields CDR1 SGHNT and CDR2 YYREEE (reference sequence). In DNA, the CDR3 is TGTGCCGGAGGACTGGGGGGGTACAATGAGCAGTTCTTC. It yields the protein CAGGLGGYNEQFF.

The chain has TRBV7-9 and TRBJ2-2; TRBD2 matches 13 bases. The ends lost 4 bases at V and 6 bases at J; junction bases unmatched: 8. This CDR3 region has 17 residues. Germline CDR1 is SEHNR and CDR2 is FQNEAQ (reference sequence). The CDR3 DNA is TGTGCCAGCAGCTCTCCCCGGACTAGCGGGAGCGCCGGGGAGCTGTTTTTT. It codes for CASSSPRTSGSAGELFF.